This entry lists 15 T cell receptor beta chains sequenced from one sample in a study of Ad26.COV2.S vaccination and SARS-CoV-2 variants. Regarding treatment: some 20 received Ad26.COV2.S at low or high dose, single or two shots; several received placebo; per-sample allocation not given. The study sampled participants on day 63 after the first vaccine or placebo injection. Data came from immunoSEQ multiplex PCR; TCRdb stores just in-frame clones and leaves some out. Seen here are hundreds of thousands of clones, roughly 90% observed once, and the top ten hold nearly 1.5%. The sample in question was peripheral blood, obtained in a trial of Ad26.COV2.S vaccine versus placebo. The origin of the receptors is a person aged 18-60 years who received the Ad26.COV2.S COVID-19 vaccine or a placebo.

This chain joins TRBV3-1 (or the pseudogene TRBV3-2) and TRBJ2-2; a weak D match, TRBD2 (6 bases). Germline CDR1 and CDR2: LGHDT and YNNKEL (reference sequence). V lost 0 bases and J lost 4, with 15 bases in between. The CDR3 is 17 residues long. CDR3 region: CASSQDRTTRPTGELFF. The CDR3 nucleotides read TGTGCCAGCAGCCAAGATAGAACGACTAGGCCCACCGGGGAGCTGTTTTTT.

The chain combines TRBV5-4 with TRBJ1-1; D is unclear. CDR1 and CDR2 (germline): SGHNT, YYREEE (reference sequence). This CDR3 comprises 14 residues. Trimming left V 6 bases short and J 0 bases short, with 12 bases between. CDR3 loop: CASKVSPMNTEAFF. DNA of the CDR3: TGTGCCAGCAAAGTCAGCCCCATGAACACTGAAGCTTTCTTT.

This chain joins TRBV7-2 and TRBJ1-4, with D possibly being TRBD1 (6 bases). Germline V gene lookup returns CDR1 SGHTA and CDR2 FQGNSA. V shed 0 bases and J shed 5 bases, with 19 bases lying between them. The CDR3 sequence is 18 residues long. The CDR3 bases are TGTGCCAGCAGCTTAGCGCCCCCTGGACAGACTACAAATGAAAAACTGTTTTTT. It is translated as CASSLAPPGQTTNEKLFF.

This clone has only one observation. The gene calls are TRBV3-1 (or the pseudogene TRBV3-2) and TRBJ1-2; 9 positions agree with TRBD1. V lost 1 base, J lost 4 bases, and 4 bases stayed unmatched. Germline lookup yields CDR1 LGHDT and CDR2 YNNKEL (reference sequence). The CDR3 totals 15 residues. The CDR3 DNA reads as TGTGCCAGCAGCCAAGGGGGGACAGGGCCCTATGGCTACACCTTC. Translation: CASSQGGTGPYGYTF.

Notes on this clone: This sample also contains other DNA sequences that code for the same CDR3. This chain joins TRBV30 and TRBJ1-5; D may be TRBD1 (5 bases). V lost 3 bases and J 2 bases, leaving 8 bases between the germline ends. The CDR3 totals 13 residues. Germline V CDR1 and CDR2: GTSNPN, SVGIG (reference sequence). The CDR3 here is CAWSLGGNQPQHF. CDR3 sequence (DNA): TGTGCCTGGAGCTTAGGGGGCAATCAGCCCCAGCATTTT.

This clone showed up just once. The chain recombines TRBV6-2 or TRBV6-3 with TRBJ1-1, with 7 bases that match TRBD1. Germline V gene data show CDR1 as MNHEY and CDR2 as SVGEGT. CDR3 size: 14 residues. J was trimmed by 7 bases and V by 6 bases; bases with no gene match: 11. CDR3 in DNA: TGTGCCAGCAGCCCCCTGACAGGGAGGGATGAAGCTTTCTTT. Its protein product is CASSPLTGRDEAFF.

The chain combines TRBV6-5 with TRBJ2-1; perhaps TRBD2 as D (6 bases). V shed 4 bases and J shed 2 bases, with 12 bases lying between them. In germline, CDR1 is MNHEY, CDR2 SVGAGI. The CDR3 has 15 amino acids. CDR3 sequence (DNA): TGTGCCAGCAGTTTTGGACGGGGGACCTACAATGAGCAGTTCTTC. It translates to CASSFGRGTYNEQFF.

This CDR3 is CASSQEFGTFNQPQHF. CDR3 DNA sequence: TGTGCCAGCAGCCAAGAGTTTGGGACCTTTAATCAGCCCCAGCATTTT. The chain has TRBV4-2 and TRBJ1-5, with D possibly TRBD1 on 5 matching bases. Looked up from germline, CDR1 is LGHNA and CDR2 is YNFKEQ. The V end lost 0 bases, the J end lost 4 bases, and 13 bases lay between the germline ends. The length of the CDR3 is 16 residues.

As concerns this clone: The junction differs from germline at one of its ends, possibly a read error. The chain has TRBV7-9 and TRBJ1-1; D not resolved. There are 13 residues in the CDR3. CDR1 is SEHNR, CDR2 FQNEAQ, per germline (reference sequence). The CDR3, as DNA: TGTGCCATCAGCATGGGCCCGAACACTGAAGCTTTCTTT. This translates into CAISMGPNTEAFF. The full variable domain, its missing parts supplied by reference TRBV7-9 and TRBJ1-1, is DTGVSQNPRHKITKRGQNVTFRCDPISEHNRLYWYRQTLGQGPEFLTYFQNEAQLEKSRLLSDRFSAERPKGSFSTLEIQRTEQGDSAMYLCAISMGPNTEAFFGQGTRLTVV.

In its sample, this clone was seen once. The genes are TRBV6-5 and TRBJ2-3, with D perhaps matching TRBD2 (5 bases). The germline V gene encodes CDR1 MNHEY and CDR2 SVGAGI. Trimming pared 6 bases from V and 6 bases from J, leaving 7 bases between. The CDR3 extends over 11 amino acids. The CDR3 protein is CASRRVDTQYF. CDR3 bases: TGTGCCAGCAGGCGGGTTGATACGCAGTATTTT.

This rearrangement joins TRBV9 to TRBJ2-2; D ambiguous. The CDR3 runs to 15 residues. Trimming took off 3 bases at V and 1 base at J, with 10 bases between the two ends. Germline V gene sequence: CDR1 SGDLS, CDR2 YYNGEE. CDR3 nucleotides: TGTGCCAGCAGCGCGAGCTCAGGGAACACCGGGGAGCTGTTTTTT. Protein product: CASSASSGNTGELFF.

V gene TRBV11-2 combines with J gene TRBJ2-7; 7 bases are shared with TRBD2. CDR3 length: 16 residues. Per the germline V gene, CDR1 is SGHAT and CDR2 is FQNNGV. V dropped 5 bases and J dropped 2; count of bases not matched to a gene: 12. The CDR3 loop is CASSRVGSGLPYEQYF. The CDR3 DNA reads TGTGCCAGCAGCCGGGTCGGTAGCGGGCTTCCCTACGAGCAGTACTTC.

The chain uses TRBV29-1 and TRBJ2-7; a possible D gene is TRBD2 (6 bases). The CDR3 extends over 12 amino acids. Trimming took 1 base from V and 2 from J, leaving 6 bases between them. CDR1 is SQVTM, CDR2 ANQGSEA, per germline. The CDR3 DNA sequence: TGCAGCGTTGAAGGCGGGACCTACGAGCAGTACTTC. The encoded protein is CSVEGGTYEQYF.

The V gene is TRBV10-2, the J gene TRBJ1-1; D call uncertain. This CDR3 has 13 amino acids. The V gene's germline CDR1 is WSHSY and CDR2 SAAADI. Trimming stripped 2 bases from V and 3 bases from J, with 7 bases between. CDR3: CASSEIGYTEAFF. CDR3 DNA: TGCGCCAGCAGTGAGATCGGGTACACTGAAGCTTTCTTT.

V is TRBV4-2 and J is TRBJ1-5; D is uncertain. Per the germline V gene, CDR1 is LGHNA and CDR2 is YNFKEQ. V gave up 1 base and J gave up 2 bases, with 12 bases separating them. The CDR3 covers 16 residues. The DNA for the CDR3 is TGTGCCAGCAGCCAAGGTACAGTTTGGGGCAATCAGCCCCAGCATTTT. Translating it yields CASSQGTVWGNQPQHF.